The clone carrying this T cell receptor (beta chain) was detected many times. What it recognizes is unknown. The data belong to a study of regulatory T cells in long-lasting Graves disease. Study-level results: Sharing of public clonotypes was greater in persistent patients (around 2,500) than in new patients (about 970).

Time point reported: newly diagnosed GD, antithyroid drugs for less than 3 months. PBMC-extracted RNA yielded the TCR library. Arm-PCR with iRepertoire HTBI primers amplified the CDR3 regions for these TCR beta libraries. TCRdb recomputed calls from the multiplex PCR reads with MiXCR, one row per CDR3 protein. This sample has over 400,000 distinct CDR3 sequences, with 14% found just once. The sample also formed part of further work on T cells in Graves' hyperthyroidism and ophthalmopathy. That source notes: Uncontrolled infections, other autoimmune diseases, pregnancy or lactation led to exclusion of patients.

Here the sequenced sample was peripheral blood mononuclear cells (PBMCs), taken at new diagnosis, from a patient treated with antithyroid drugs. The TCR comes from a woman between 50 and 59 years old with Graves disease.

The CDR3 loop is CASSPPQGRNFQETQYF. In nucleotides, the CDR3 is TGTGCCAGCAGCCCGCCTCAGGGGCGAAACTTCCAAGAGACCCAGTACTTC. The genes are TRBV28 and TRBJ2-5; tentative D call: TRBD1 (6 bases). This CDR3 region has 17 residues. Germline V gene data show CDR1 as MDHEN and CDR2 as SYDVKM. V lost 6 bases to trimming and J lost 1 base, with 21 bases between them.